Listed below are T cell receptor beta chains from one sample, sequenced in a study of CD8 T cells in ankylosing spondylitis. TCRdb ran MiXCR on the 5' RACE reads and lists one entry per CDR3 protein. The table shows about 800,000 distinct CDR3 sequences, with about 11% occurring only once. The material sequenced was blood, either unsorted or a sorted T cell fraction (not recorded which). Every receptor here comes from a male donor with ankylosing spondylitis. Each CDR3 is given with its conserved first and last residue. A D gene is named only where the DNA matches it firmly.

v_gene,d_gene,j_gene,CDR3aa
TRBV27,-,TRBJ1-2,CASSWGWNYGYTF
TRBV7-6,-,TRBJ2-1,CASSSRGRYNEQFF
TRBV12-3/TRBV12-4,-,TRBJ2-7,CASSRRQGTYEQYF
TRBV20-1,TRBD2,TRBJ2-1,CSAPGRRGGRYNEQFF
TRBV10-3,-,TRBJ1-1,CAISESKAAGGPAFF
TRBV18,-,TRBJ2-1,CASSDSLNEQFF
TRBV6-2/TRBV6-3,TRBD2,TRBJ2-3,CASSYSKRWLAGRDTQYF
TRBV10-3,-,TRBJ1-5,CAISESWEVGSQPQHF
TRBV3-1,TRBD1,TRBJ2-7,CASSPRGSEQYF
TRBV29-1,-,TRBJ1-2,CSVEGSHGYTF
TRBV12-3/TRBV12-4,TRBD1,TRBJ1-2,CASINRGESGYTF
TRBV7-2,TRBD2,TRBJ2-3,CASSLAAGGSDTQYF
TRBV5-1,-,TRBJ2-5,CASSTIGETQYF
TRBV7-8,-,TRBJ2-7,CASSRRDNRAEQYF
TRBV7-2,-,TRBJ1-3,CASSSGRDGNTIYF
TRBV20-1,-,TRBJ2-3,CSAGGSTDTQYF
TRBV28,-,TRBJ2-7,CASSPESIEAYEQYF
TRBV6-2/TRBV6-3,-,TRBJ2-3,CASSYAGSADTQYF
TRBV10-3,TRBD1,TRBJ2-3,CASGRQGAEYF
TRBV4-1,-,TRBJ1-1,CASSHRRQMNTEAFF
TRBV29-1,-,TRBJ2-1,CSVRVRSERDEQFF
TRBV4-3,-,TRBJ1-6,CASSQPSGVHNSPLHF
TRBV12-3/TRBV12-4,-,TRBJ1-6,CASSTGYSPLHF
TRBV20-1,-,TRBJ1-2,CSARAPAGYGYTF
TRBV28,-,TRBJ2-7,CASRDPAYEQYF
TRBV25-1,-,TRBJ2-1,CASSESPGRPNNEQFF
TRBV18,-,TRBJ2-1,CASSPGIEEQFF
TRBV5-1,-,TRBJ2-5,CASSLRGTETQYF
TRBV7-9,-,TRBJ2-3,CASGPDSHTDTQYF
TRBV10-3,TRBD1,TRBJ2-7,CAINKDRGNEQYF
TRBV5-1,-,TRBJ2-7,CASSPDRLSEQYF